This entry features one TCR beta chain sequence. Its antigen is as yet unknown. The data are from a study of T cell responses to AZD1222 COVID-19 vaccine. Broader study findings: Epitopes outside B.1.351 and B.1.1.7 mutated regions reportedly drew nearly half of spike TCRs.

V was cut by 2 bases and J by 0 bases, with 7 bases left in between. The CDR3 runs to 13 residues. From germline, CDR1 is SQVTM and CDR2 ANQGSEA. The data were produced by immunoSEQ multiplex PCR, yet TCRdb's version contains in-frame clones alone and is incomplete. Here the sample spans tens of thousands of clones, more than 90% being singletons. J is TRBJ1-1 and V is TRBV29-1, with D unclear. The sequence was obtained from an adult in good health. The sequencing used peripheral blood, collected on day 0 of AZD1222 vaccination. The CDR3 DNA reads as TGCAGCGTTGAAAAACGGATGAACACTGAAGCTTTCTTT. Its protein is CSVEKRMNTEAFF.